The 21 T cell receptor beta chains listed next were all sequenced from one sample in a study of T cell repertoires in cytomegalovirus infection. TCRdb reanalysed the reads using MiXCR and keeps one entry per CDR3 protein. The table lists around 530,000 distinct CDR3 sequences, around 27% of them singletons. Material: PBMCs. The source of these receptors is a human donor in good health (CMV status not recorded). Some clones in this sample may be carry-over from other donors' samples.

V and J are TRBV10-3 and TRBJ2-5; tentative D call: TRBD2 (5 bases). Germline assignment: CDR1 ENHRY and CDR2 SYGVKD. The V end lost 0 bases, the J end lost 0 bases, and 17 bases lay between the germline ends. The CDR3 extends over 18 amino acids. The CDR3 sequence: CAISESDHGPGYQETQYF. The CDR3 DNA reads TGTGCCATCAGTGAGTCCGACCACGGACCGGGGTACCAAGAGACCCAGTACTTC.

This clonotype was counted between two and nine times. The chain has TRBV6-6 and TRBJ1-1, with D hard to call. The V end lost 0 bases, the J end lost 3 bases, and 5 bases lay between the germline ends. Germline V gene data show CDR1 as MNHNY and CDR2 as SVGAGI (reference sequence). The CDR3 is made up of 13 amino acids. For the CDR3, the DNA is TGTGCCAGCAGTTACTCGAGTGACACTGAAGCTTTCTTT. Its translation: CASSYSSDTEAFF.

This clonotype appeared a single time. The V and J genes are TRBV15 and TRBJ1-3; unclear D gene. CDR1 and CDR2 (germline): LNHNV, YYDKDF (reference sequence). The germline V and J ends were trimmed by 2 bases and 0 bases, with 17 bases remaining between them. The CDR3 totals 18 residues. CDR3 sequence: CATSRNPPEVPSGNTIYF. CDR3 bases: TGTGCCACCAGCAGAAATCCCCCGGAGGTCCCCTCTGGAAACACCATATATTTT.

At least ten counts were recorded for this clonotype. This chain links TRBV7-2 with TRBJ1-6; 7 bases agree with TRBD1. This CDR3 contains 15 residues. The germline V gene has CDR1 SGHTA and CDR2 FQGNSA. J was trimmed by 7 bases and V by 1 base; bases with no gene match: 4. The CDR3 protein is CASSLVSGGNSPLHF. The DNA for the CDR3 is TGTGCCAGCAGCTTAGTGTCAGGGGGAAATTCACCCCTCCACTTT.

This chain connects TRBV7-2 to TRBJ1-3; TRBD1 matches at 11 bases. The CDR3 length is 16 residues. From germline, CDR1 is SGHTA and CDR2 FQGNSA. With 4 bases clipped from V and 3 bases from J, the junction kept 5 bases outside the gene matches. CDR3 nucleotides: TGTGCCAGCAGCTCCCGGACAGGGGGCATTGGAAACACCATATATTTT. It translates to CASSSRTGGIGNTIYF.

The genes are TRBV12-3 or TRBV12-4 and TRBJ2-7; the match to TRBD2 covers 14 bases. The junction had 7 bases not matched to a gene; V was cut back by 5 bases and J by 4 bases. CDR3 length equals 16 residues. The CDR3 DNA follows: TGTGCCAGCAGTCCGACTAGCGGGAGGGGCCGGTACGAGCAGTACTTC. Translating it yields CASSPTSGRGRYEQYF.

The CDR3, as DNA: TGTGCCATCAAAGCCAACTCAGCTAACTATGGCTACACCTTC. It specifies CAIKANSANYGYTF. This chain links TRBV10-3 with TRBJ1-2; D gene uncertain. Germline CDR1 and CDR2: ENHRY and SYGVKD. The CDR3 is 14 residues long. The V and J ends lost 7 bases and 0 bases respectively, with 12 bases between them.

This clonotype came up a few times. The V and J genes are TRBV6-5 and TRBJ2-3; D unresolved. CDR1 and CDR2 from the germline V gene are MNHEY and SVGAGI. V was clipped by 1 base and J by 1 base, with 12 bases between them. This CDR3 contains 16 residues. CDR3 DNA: TGTGCCAGCAGTTACTTAAGGCACCGCGGCACAGATACGCAGTATTTT. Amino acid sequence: CASSYLRHRGTDTQYF.

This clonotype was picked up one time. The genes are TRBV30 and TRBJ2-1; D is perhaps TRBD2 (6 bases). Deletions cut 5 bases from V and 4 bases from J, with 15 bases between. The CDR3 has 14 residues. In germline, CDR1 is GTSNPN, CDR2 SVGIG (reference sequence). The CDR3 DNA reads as TGTGCCTGGGTACGGGACTCCTCATACAATGAGCAGTTCTTC. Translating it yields CAWVRDSSYNEQFF.

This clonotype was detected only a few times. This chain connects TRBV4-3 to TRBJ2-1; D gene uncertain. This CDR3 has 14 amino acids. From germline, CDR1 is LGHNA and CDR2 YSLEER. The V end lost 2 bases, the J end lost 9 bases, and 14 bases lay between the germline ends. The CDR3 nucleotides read TGCGCCAGCAGCCAATCCGTAGTTTTGGGTGAGCAGTTCTTC. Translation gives CASSQSVVLGEQFF.

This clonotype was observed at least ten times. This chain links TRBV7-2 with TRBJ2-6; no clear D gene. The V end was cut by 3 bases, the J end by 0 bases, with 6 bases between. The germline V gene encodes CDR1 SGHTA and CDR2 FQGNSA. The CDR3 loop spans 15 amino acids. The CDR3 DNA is TGTGCCAGCAGCTTTTACTCCTCTGGGGCCAACGTCCTGACTTTC. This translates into CASSFYSSGANVLTF.

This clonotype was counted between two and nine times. This chain's CDR3 is CASSSGQGVNEKLFF. The CDR3 DNA reads as TGTGCCAGCAGTTCCGGACAGGGCGTTAATGAAAAACTGTTTTTT. This chain uses TRBV28 with TRBJ1-4; 8 bases fit TRBD1. The V and J ends lost 4 bases and 4 bases, in that order; junction bases with no gene match: 5. This CDR3 comprises 15 residues. The germline V gene encodes CDR1 MDHEN and CDR2 SYDVKM.

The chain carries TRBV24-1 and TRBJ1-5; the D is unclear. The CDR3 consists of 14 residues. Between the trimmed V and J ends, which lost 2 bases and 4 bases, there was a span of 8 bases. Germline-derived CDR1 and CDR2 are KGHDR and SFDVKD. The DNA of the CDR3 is TGTGCCACCAGTGATTGGCGGACTAATCAGCCCCAGCATTTT. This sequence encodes CATSDWRTNQPQHF.

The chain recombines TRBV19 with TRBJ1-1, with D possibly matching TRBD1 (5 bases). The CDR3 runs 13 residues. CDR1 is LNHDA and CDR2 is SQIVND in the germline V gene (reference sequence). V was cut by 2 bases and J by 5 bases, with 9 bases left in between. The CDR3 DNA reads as TGTGCCAGTAGTATATCAAAGGGGACTGAAGCTTTCTTT. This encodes CASSISKGTEAFF.

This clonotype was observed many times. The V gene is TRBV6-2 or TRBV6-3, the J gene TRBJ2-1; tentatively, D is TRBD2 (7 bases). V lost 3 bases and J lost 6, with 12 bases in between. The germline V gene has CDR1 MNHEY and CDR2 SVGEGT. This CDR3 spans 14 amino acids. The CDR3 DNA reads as TGTGCCAGCAGTTATGGGGGAGGGGGCAATGAGCAGTTCTTC. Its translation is CASSYGGGGNEQFF.

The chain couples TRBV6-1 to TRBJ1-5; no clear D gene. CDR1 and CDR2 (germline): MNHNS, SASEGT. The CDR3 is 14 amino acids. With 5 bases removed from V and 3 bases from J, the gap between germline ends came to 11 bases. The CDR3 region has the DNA TGTGCCAGCAGTCCGCAGATGATCAATCAGCCCCAGCATTTT. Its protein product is CASSPQMINQPQHF.

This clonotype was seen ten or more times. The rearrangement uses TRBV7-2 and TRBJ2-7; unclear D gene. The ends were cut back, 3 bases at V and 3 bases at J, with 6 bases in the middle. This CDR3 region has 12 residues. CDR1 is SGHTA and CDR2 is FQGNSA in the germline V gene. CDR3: CASSFPYYEQYF. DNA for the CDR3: TGTGCCAGCAGCTTCCCTTACTACGAGCAGTACTTC. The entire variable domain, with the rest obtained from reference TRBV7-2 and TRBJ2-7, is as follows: GAGVSQSPSNKVTEKGKDVELRCDPISGHTALYWYRQSLGQGLEFLIYFQGNSAPDKSGLPSDRFSAERTGGSVSTLTIQRTQQEDSAVYLCASSFPYYEQYFGPGTRLTVT.

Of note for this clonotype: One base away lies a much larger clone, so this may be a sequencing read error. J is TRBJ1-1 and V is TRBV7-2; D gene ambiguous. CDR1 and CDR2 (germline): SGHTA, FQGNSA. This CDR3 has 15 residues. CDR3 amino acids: CAAETIKNRIDEAFF. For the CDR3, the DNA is TGTGCGGCTGAGACAATTAAAAATAGGATTGATGAAGCTTTCTTT.

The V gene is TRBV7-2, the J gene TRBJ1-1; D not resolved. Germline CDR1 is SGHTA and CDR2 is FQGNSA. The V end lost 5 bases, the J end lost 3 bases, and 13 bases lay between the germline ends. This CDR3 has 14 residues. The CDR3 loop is CASSRRFWDTEAFF. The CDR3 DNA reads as TGTGCCAGCAGCAGGCGCTTTTGGGACACTGAAGCTTTCTTT.

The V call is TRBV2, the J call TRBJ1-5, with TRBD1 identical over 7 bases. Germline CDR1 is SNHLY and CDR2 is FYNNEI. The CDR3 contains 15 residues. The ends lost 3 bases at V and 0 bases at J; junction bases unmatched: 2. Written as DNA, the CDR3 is TGTGCCAGCAGTGATGGGACAGTTAGCAATCAGCCCCAGCATTTT. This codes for CASSDGTVSNQPQHF. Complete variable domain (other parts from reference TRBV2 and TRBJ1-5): EPEVTQTPSHQVTQMGQEVILRCVPISNHLYFYWYRQILGQKVEFLVSFYNNEISEKSEIFDDQFSVERPDGSNFTLKIRSTKLEDSAMYFCASSDGTVSNQPQHFGDGTRLSIL.

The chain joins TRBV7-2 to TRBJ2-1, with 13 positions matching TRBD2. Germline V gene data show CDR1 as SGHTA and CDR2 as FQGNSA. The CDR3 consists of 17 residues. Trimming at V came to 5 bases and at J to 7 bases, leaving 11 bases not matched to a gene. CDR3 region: CASSQGTSGMGANEQFF. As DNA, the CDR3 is TGTGCCAGCAGCCAAGGGACTAGCGGGATGGGTGCGAATGAGCAGTTCTTC. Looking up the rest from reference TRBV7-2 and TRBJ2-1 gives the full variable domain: GAGVSQSPSNKVTEKGKDVELRCDPISGHTALYWYRQSLGQGLEFLIYFQGNSAPDKSGLPSDRFSAERTGGSVSTLTIQRTQQEDSAVYLCASSQGTSGMGANEQFFGPGTRLTVL.